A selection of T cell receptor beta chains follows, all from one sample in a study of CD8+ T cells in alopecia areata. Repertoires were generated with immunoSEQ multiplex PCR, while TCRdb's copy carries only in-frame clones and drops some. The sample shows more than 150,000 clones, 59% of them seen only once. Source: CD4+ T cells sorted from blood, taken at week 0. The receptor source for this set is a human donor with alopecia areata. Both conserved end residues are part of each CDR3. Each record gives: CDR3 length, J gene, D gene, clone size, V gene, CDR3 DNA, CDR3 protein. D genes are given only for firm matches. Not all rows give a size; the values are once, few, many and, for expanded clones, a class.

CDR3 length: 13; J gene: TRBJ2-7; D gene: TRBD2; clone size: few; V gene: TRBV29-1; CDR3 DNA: TGCAGCGTTGTCGCGGGGGGCCTCTACGAGCAGTACTTC; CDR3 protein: CSVVAGGLYEQYF
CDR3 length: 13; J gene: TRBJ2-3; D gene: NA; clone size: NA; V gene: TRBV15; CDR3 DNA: TGTGCCACCAGGCAGGGAAGCACAGATACGCAGTATTTT; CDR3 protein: CATRQGSTDTQYF
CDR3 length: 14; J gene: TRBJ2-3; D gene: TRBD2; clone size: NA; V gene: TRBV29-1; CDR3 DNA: TGCAGCTTTAAAGCGGGGGGGACAGGAGATACGCAGTATTTT; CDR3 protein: CSFKAGGTGDTQYF
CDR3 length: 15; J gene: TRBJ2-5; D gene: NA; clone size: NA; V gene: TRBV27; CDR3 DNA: TGTGCCAGCAGTTTATCGGGCGGGACGCAAGAGACCCAGTACTTC; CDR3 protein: CASSLSGGTQETQYF
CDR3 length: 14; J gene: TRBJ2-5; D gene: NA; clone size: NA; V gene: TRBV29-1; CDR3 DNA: TGCAGCGTTGAAGATCCGAGACGGCAAGAGACCCAGTACTTC; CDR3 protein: CSVEDPRRQETQYF
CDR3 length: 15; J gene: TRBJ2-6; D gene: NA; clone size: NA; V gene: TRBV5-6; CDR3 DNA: TGTGCCGGCAAGACGCAGGGCTCCGGGGCCAACGTCCTGACTTTC; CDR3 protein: CAGKTQGSGANVLTF
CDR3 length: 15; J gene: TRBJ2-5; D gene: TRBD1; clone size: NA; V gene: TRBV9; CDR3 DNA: TGTGCCAGCAGCTTGACAGGGGGGGAAAAAGAGACCCAGTACTTC; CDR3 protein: CASSLTGGEKETQYF
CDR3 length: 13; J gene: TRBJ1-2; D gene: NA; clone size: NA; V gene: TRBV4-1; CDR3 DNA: TGCGCCAGCAGCCAAGAGGTCCGGTATGGCTACACCTTC; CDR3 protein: CASSQEVRYGYTF
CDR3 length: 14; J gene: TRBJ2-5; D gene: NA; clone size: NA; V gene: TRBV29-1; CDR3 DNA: TGCAGCGCAATGAGGCGGGCAGTCCAAGAGACCCAGTACTTC; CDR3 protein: CSAMRRAVQETQYF
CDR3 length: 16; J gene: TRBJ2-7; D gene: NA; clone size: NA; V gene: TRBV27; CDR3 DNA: TGTGCCAGCAGTTCACCGGGACAAATGGGCCACTACGAGCAGTACTTC; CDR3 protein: CASSSPGQMGHYEQYF
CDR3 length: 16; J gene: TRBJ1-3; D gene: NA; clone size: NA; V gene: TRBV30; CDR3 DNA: TGTGCCTGGAGACCCACCTCGACGGATGGGGGAAACACCATATATTTT; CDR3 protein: CAWRPTSTDGGNTIYF
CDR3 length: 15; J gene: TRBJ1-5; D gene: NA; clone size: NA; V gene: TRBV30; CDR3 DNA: TGTGCCTGGAGTACCGGGACCCCATGGGATCAGCCCCAGCATTTT; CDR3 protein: CAWSTGTPWDQPQHF
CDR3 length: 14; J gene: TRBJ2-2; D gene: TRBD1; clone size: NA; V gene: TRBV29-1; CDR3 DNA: TGCAGCGTCGGACAGGGGCCGAACACCGGGGAGCTGTTTTTT; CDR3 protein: CSVGQGPNTGELFF
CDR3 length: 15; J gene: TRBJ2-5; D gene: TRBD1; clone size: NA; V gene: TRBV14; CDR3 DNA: TGTGCCAGCAGCCCAGTACAGGGGACGAGGGAGACCCAGTACTTC; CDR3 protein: CASSPVQGTRETQYF
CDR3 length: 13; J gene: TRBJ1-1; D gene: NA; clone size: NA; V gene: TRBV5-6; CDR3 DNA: TGTGCCAGCAGCTCTTACCCGGGCAGCGCAGCTTTCTTT; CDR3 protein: CASSSYPGSAAFF
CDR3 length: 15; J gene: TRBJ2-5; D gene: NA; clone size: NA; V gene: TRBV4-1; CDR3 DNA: TGCGCCAGCAGACTCATCGGGCTATCCCAAGAGACCCAGTACTTC; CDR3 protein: CASRLIGLSQETQYF
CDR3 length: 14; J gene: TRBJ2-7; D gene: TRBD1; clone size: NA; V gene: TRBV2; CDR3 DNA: TGTGCCAGCAGAACTCGACAGGGGGCTTACGAGCAGTACTTC; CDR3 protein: CASRTRQGAYEQYF
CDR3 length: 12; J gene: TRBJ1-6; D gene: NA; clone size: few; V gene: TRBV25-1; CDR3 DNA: TGTGCCTCGGGGTATTATAATTCACCCCTCCACTTT; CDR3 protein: CASGYYNSPLHF